This TCR beta chain was recovered during a study of regulatory T cells in long-lasting Graves disease. Overall study: Over-5-year antithyroid drug use with positive TSH receptor antibodies defined persistent Graves' disease in the study.

Arm-PCR with iRepertoire HTBI primers amplified the CDR3 regions for these TCR beta libraries. MiXCR was run by TCRdb on the multiplex PCR reads, yielding one entry per CDR3 protein. The sample has 400,000 to 450,000 distinct CDR3 sequences, 20% to 25% seen once. Findings and caveats of the study: TCR diversity in persistent Graves' patients was below that of newly diagnosed ones.

In its sample, this clonotype was seen a few times. Its antigen remains unknown. The time point was: persistent/refractory GD, antithyroid drugs over 5 years with positive TRAb. PBMC RNA was the source of the TCR library. Diagnosing Graves' disease relied on the American Thyroid Association guidelines. The patients included were those that came from an endocrinology department in Xi'an, China. V was clipped by 6 bases and J by 9 bases, with 15 bases between them. The CDR3 runs 13 residues. Germline V gives CDR1 MNHEY, CDR2 SMNVEV (reference sequence). The chain couples TRBV27 to TRBJ1-5; D might be TRBD1 (6 bases). This specimen was peripheral blood mononuclear cells (PBMCs), taken when the disease was refractory, from a patient treated with antithyroid drugs. The receptor comes from a female donor with Graves disease. CDR3 DNA sequence: TGTGCCAGCAGCCGGAACAGGGAGACGCCCCAGCATTTT. This codes for CASSRNRETPQHF.